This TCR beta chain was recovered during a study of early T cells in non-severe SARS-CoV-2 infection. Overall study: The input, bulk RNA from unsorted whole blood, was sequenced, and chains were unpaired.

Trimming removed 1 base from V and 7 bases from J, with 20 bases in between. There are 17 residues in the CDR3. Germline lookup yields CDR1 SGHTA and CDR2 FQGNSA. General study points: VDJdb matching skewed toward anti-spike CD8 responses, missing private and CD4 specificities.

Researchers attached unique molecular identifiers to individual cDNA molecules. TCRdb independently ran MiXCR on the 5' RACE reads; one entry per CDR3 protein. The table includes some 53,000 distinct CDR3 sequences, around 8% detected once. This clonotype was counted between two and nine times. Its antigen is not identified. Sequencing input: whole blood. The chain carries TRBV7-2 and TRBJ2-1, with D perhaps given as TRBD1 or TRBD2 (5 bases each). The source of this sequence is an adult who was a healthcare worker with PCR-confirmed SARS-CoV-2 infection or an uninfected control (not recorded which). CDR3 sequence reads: CASSLEGAVQGRNEQFF. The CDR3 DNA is TGTGCCAGCAGCTTAGAAGGTGCGGTCCAGGGACGAAATGAGCAGTTCTTC. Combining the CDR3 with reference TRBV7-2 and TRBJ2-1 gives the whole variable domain GAGVSQSPSNKVTEKGKDVELRCDPISGHTALYWYRQSLGQGLEFLIYFQGNSAPDKSGLPSDRFSAERTGGSVSTLTIQRTQQEDSAVYLCASSLEGAVQGRNEQFFGPGTRLTVL.